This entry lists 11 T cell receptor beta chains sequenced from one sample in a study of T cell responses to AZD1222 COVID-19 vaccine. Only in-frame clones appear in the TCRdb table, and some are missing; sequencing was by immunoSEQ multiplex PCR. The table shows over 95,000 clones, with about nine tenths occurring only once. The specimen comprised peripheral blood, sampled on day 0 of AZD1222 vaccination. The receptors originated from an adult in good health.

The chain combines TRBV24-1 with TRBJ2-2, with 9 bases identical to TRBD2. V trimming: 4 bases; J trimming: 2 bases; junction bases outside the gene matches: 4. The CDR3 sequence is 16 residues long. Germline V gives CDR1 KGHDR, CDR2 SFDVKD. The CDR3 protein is CATSDWGLANTGELFF. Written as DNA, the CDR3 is TGTGCCACCAGTGACTGGGGACTAGCAAACACCGGGGAGCTGTTTTTT.

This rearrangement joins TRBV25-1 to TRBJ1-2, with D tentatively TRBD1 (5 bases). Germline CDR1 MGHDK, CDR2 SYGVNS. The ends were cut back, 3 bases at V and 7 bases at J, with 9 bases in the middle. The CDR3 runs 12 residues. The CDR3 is CASSDGGAGYTF. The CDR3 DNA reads TGTGCCAGCAGTGACGGGGGAGCTGGCTACACCTTC.

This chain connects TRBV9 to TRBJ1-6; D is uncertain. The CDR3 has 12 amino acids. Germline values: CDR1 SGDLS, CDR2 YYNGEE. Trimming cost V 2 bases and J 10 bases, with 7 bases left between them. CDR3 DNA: TGTGCCAGCAGCGTCGGGAACTCACCCCTCCACTTT. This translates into CASSVGNSPLHF. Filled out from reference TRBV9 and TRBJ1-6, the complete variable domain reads DSGVTQTPKHLITATGQRVTLRCSPRSGDLSVYWYQQSLDQGLQFLIQYYNGEERAKGNILERFSAQQFPDLHSELNLSSLELGDSALYFCASSVGNSPLHFGNGTRLTVT.

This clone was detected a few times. The CDR3 protein is CASSQDLGGYTQYF. Written as DNA, the CDR3 is TGTGCCAGCAGCCAAGATTTGGGGGGATATACGCAGTATTTT. The gene calls are TRBV4-2 and TRBJ2-3; a weak D match, TRBD2 (6 bases). CDR3 size: 14 residues. Germline loops: CDR1 LGHNA, CDR2 YNFKEQ. Trimming took off 0 bases at V and 7 bases at J, with 11 bases between the two ends.

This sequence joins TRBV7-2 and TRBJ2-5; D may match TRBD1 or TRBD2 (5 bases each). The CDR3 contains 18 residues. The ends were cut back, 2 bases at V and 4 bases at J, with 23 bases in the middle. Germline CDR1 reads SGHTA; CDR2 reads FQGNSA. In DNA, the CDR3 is TGTGCCAGCAGCTTACGACCCATTACGGGACCAAGAAGAGAGACCCAGTACTTC. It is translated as CASSLRPITGPRRETQYF.

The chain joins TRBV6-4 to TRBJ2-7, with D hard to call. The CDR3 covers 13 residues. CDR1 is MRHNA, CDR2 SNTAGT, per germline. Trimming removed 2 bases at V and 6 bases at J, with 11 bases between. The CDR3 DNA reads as TGTGCCAGCAGTGACGCGGTACGAGTCGAGCAGTACTTC. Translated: CASSDAVRVEQYF.

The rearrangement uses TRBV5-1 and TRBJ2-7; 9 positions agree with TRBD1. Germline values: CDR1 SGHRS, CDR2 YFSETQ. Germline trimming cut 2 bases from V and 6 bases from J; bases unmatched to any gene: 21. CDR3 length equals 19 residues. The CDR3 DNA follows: TGCGCCAGCAGCTTACGGGGACAGGGAGACTATATCGGGGTCGGCGAGCAGTACTTC. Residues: CASSLRGQGDYIGVGEQYF.

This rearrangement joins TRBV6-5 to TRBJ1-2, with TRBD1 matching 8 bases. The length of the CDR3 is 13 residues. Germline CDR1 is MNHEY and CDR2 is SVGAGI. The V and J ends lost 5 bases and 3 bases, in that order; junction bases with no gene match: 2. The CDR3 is CASSPTGDYGYTF. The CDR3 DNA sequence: TGTGCCAGCAGTCCGACAGGGGACTATGGCTACACCTTC.

The CDR3 region is CASSQEGSGGEKLFF. CDR3 in DNA: TGCGCCAGCAGCCAAGAAGGAAGTGGGGGTGAAAAACTGTTTTTT. The chain couples TRBV4-3 to TRBJ1-4, with D possibly TRBD1 on 5 matching bases. Trimming took off 0 bases at V and 7 bases at J, with 12 bases between the two ends. Per the germline V gene, CDR1 is LGHNA and CDR2 is YSLEER. This CDR3 region has 15 residues.

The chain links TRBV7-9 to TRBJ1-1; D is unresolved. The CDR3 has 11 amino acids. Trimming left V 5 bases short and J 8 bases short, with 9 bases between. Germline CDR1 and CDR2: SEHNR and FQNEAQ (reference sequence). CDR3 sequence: CASSPGQEAFF. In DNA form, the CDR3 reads TGTGCCAGCAGCCCTGGGCAGGAAGCTTTCTTT.

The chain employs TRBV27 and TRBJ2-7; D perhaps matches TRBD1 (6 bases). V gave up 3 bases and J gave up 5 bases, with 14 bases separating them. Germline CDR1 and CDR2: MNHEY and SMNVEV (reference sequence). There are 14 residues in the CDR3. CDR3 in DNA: TGTGCCAGCAGTTTCTCCACAGGGTACCACGAGCAGTACTTC. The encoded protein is CASSFSTGYHEQYF.